This entry is about one T cell receptor beta chain. Its antigen is not identified. This sample is drawn from a study of T cell responses to AZD1222 COVID-19 vaccine. Study outcomes and limitations: Among vaccine-associated CD4 TCRs, coverage spanned spike, with dominance at 160-218 and 743-854. After two AZD1222 doses, spike-specific TCR breadth and depth rose versus day 0. Mostly white British, mostly female donors; authors suggested clonal diversity may be underestimated.

The data were produced by immunoSEQ multiplex PCR, yet TCRdb's version contains in-frame clones alone and is incomplete. The sample has under 130,000 clones, 70% to 90% seen once. CDR1 and CDR2 (germline): SGHRS, YFSETQ. CDR3 length: 15 amino acids. V lost 2 bases to trimming and J lost 7 bases; unmatched junction nucleotides: 7. V usage is TRBV5-1 and J usage is TRBJ2-1; 9 bases are a match to TRBD2. Sequenced material: peripheral blood, taken on day 0 of AZD1222 vaccination. The clonotype was recovered from an adult in good health. The CDR3 DNA is TGCGCCAGCAGCTTAACCGGGACTAGCAGGAATGAGCAGTTCTTC. As protein: CASSLTGTSRNEQFF.